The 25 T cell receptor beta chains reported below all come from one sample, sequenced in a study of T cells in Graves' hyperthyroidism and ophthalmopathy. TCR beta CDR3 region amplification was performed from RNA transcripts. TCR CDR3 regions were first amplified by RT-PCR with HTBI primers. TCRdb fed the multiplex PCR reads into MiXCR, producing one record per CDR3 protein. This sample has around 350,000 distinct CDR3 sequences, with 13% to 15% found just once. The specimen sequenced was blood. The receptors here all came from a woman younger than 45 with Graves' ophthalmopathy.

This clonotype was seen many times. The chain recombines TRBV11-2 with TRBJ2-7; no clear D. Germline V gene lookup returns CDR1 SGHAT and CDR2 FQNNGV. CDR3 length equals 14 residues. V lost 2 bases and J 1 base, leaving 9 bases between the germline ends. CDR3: CASSLTVASYEQYF. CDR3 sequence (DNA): TGTGCCAGCAGCTTAACCGTTGCTTCCTACGAGCAGTACTTC.

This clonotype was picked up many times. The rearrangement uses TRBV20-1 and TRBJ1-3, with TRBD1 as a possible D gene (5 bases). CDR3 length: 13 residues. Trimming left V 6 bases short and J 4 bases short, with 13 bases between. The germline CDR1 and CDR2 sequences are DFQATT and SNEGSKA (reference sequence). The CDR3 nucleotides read TGCAGTGCCAGGAGGGGCTCAGGAAACACCATATATTTT. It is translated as CSARRGSGNTIYF.

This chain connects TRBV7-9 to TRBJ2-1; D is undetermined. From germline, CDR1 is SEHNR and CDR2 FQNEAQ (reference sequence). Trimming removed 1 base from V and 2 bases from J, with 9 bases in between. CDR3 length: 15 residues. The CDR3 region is CASSLVGVTYNEQFF. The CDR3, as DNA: TGTGCCAGCAGCTTAGTTGGGGTCACCTACAATGAGCAGTTCTTC.

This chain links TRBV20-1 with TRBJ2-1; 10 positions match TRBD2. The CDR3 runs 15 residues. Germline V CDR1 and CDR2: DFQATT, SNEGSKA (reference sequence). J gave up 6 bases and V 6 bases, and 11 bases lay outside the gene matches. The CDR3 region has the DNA TGCAGTGCCCTATCCGGGACTAGCGTACCCAATGAGCAGTTCTTC. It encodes CSALSGTSVPNEQFF.

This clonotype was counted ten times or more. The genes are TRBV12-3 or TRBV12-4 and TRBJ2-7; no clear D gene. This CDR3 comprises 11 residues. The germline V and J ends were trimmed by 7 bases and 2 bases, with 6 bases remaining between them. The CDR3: CASTATYEQYF. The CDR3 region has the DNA TGTGCCAGCACCGCAACCTACGAGCAGTACTTC.

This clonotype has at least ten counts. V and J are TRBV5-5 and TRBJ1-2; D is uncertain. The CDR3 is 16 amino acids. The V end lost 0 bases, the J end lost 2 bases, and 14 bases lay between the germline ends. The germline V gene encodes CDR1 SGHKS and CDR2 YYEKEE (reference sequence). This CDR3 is CASSLEAGITNYGYTF. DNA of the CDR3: TGTGCCAGCAGCTTGGAGGCAGGAATCACCAACTATGGCTACACCTTC.

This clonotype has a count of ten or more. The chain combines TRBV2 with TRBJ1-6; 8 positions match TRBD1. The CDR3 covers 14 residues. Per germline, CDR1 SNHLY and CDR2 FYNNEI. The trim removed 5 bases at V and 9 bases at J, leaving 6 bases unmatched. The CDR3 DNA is TGTGCCAGCAGTAAACAGGGGGATGGTTCACCCCTCCACTTT. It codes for CASSKQGDGSPLHF.

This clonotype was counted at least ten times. The CDR3 sequence: CASSSHTGGGTEQYF. CDR3 in DNA: TGTGCCAGCAGTTCGCATACGGGGGGGGGGACCGAGCAGTACTTC. The chain uses TRBV28 and TRBJ2-7; 8 bases line up with TRBD2. Losses at the gene ends were 4 bases for V and 6 bases for J; bases not matched to a gene: 11. The germline gives CDR1 MDHEN, CDR2 SYDVKM. This CDR3 comprises 15 residues. Full variable domain (rest looked up from reference TRBV28 and TRBJ2-7): DVKVTQSSRYLVKRTGEKVFLECVQDMDHENMFWYRQDPGLGLRLIYFSYDVKMKEKGDIPEGYSVSREKKERFSLILESASTNQTSMYLCASSSHTGGGTEQYFGPGTRLTVT.

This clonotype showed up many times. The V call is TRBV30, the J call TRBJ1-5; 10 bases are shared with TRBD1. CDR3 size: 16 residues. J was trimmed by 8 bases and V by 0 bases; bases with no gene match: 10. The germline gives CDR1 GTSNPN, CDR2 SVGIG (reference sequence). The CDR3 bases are TGTGCCTGGAGTGTAACTAGTTCCGGGACAGGGGAGCCCCAGCATTTT. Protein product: CAWSVTSSGTGEPQHF.

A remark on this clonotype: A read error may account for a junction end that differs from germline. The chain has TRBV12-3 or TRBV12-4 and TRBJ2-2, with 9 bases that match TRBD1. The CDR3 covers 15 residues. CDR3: CAISVGQGNGVELFF. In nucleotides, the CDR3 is TGTGCCATCAGTGTCGGACAGGGGAACGGCGTGGAGCTGTTTTTT.

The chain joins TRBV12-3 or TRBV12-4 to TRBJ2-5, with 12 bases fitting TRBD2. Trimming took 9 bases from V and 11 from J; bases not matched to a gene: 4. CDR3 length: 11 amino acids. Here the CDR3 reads CASLAGGKQYF. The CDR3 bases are TGTGCCAGTCTAGCGGGGGGGAAACAGTACTTC.

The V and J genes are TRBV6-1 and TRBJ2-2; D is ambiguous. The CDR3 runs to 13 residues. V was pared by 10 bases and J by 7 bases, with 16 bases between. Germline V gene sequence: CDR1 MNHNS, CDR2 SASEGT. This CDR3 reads CATRLTSSGELFF. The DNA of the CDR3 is TGTGCCACCCGACTTACGAGTAGCGGGGAGCTGTTTTTT.

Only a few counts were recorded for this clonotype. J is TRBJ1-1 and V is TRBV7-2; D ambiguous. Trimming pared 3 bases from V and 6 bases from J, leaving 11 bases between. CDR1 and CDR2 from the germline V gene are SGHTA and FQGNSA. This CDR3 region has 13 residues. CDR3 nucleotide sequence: TGTGCCAGCAGCTTTGATCCATACGCTGAAGCTTTCTTT. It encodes CASSFDPYAEAFF.

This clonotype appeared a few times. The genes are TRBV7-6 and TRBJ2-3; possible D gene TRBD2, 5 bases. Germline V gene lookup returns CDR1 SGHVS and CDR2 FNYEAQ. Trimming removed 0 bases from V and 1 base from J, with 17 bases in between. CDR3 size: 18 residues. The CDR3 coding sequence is TGTGCCAGCAGCTTAGCTTCGGTGGAGGACGACCGCACAGATACGCAGTATTTT. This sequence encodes CASSLASVEDDRTDTQYF.

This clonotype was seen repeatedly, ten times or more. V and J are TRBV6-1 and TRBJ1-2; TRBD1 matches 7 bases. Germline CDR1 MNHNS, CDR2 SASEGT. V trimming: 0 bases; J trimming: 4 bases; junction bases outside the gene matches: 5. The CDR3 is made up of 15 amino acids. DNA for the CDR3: TGTGCCAGCAGTGAAGCCTTGGGACAGTTCTATGGCTACACCTTC. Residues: CASSEALGQFYGYTF.

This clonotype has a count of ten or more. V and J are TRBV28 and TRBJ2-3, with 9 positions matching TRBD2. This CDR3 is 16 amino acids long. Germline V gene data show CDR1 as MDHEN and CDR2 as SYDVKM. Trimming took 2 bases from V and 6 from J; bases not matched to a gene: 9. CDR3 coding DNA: TGTGCCAGCAGTTTAGCGGGAGGGGGCTCTCGGGATACGCAGTATTTT. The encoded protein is CASSLAGGGSRDTQYF.

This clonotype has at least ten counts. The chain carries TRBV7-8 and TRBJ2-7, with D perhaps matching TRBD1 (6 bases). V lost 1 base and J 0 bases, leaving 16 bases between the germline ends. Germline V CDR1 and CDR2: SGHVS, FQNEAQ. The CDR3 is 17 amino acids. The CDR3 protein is CASSLVRRQGSSYEQYF. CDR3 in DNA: TGTGCCAGCAGCTTAGTTCGACGCCAGGGGAGCTCCTACGAGCAGTACTTC.

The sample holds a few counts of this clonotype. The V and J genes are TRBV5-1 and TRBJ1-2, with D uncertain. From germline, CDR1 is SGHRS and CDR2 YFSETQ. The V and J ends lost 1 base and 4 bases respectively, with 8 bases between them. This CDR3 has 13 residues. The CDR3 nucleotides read TGCGCCAGCAGCTTGCCAGGACCCTATGGCTACACCTTC. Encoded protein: CASSLPGPYGYTF.

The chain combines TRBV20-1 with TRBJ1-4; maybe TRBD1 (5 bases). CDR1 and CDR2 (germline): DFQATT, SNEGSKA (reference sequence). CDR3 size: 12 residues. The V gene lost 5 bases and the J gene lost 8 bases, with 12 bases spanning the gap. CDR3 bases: TGCAGTGCTTGGGGGGAGAGCGAAAAACTGTTTTTT. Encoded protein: CSAWGESEKLFF.

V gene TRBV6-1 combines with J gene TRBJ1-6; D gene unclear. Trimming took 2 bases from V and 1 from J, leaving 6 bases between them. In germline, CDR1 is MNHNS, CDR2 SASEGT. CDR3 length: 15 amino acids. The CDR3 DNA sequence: TGTGCCAGCAGTGAAACGGGGTCCTATAATTCACCCCTCCACTTT. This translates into CASSETGSYNSPLHF.

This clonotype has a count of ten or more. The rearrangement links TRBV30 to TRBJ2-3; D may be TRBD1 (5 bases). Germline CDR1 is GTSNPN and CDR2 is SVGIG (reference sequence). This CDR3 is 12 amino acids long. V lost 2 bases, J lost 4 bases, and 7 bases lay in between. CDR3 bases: TGTGCCTGGAGTCAAGGGGCAGATACGCAGTATTTT. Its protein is CAWSQGADTQYF.

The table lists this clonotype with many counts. In DNA, the CDR3 is TGTGCCAGCAAAGAGCACGGACAAGTGAACACTGAAGCTTTCTTT. Protein product: CASKEHGQVNTEAFF. The chain couples TRBV12-3 or TRBV12-4 to TRBJ1-1; D might be TRBD1 (5 bases). V lost 7 bases and J 0 bases, leaving 15 bases between the germline ends. CDR3 length equals 15 residues.

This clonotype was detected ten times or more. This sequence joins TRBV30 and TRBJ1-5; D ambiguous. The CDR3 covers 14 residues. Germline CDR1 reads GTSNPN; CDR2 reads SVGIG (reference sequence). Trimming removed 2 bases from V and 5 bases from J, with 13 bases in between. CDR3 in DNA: TGTGCCTGGAGTATAGGGTGGGAACATCAGCCCCAGCATTTT. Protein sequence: CAWSIGWEHQPQHF.

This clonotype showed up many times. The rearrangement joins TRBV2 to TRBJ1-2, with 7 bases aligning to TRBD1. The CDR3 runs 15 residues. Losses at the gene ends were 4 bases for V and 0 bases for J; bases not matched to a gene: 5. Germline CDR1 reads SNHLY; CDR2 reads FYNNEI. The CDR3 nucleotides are TGTGCCAGCAGTGGGACAGGTTCTCCTAACTATGGCTACACCTTC. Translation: CASSGTGSPNYGYTF.

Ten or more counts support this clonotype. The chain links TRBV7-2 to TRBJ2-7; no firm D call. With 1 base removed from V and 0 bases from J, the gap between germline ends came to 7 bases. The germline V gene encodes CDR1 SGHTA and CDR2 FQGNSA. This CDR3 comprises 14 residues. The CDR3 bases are TGTGCCAGCAGCTTAGTCACGGACTCCTACGAGCAGTACTTC. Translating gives CASSLVTDSYEQYF. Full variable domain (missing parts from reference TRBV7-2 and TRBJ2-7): GAGVSQSPSNKVTEKGKDVELRCDPISGHTALYWYRQSLGQGLEFLIYFQGNSAPDKSGLPSDRFSAERTGGSVSTLTIQRTQQEDSAVYLCASSLVTDSYEQYFGPGTRLTVT.